The 22 T cell receptor beta chains in this list originate from one sample, sequenced in a study of a mutant IDH1 vaccine in newly diagnosed glioma. Noted time point: week 23, last vaccination. Topical imiquimod accompanied each vaccine dose, which consisted of 300 ug of mutant IDH1 20-mer peptide. Antigens for these TCRs are unknown. Generated by immunoSEQ multiplex PCR, the TCRdb table keeps only in-frame clones and is missing some. The table has around 40,000 clones, around 81% seen once. The input for sequencing was PBMCs, taken from a glioma patient whose treatment included an IDH1 peptide vaccine. These receptors were collected from a middle-aged woman with glioma. Some clones in this sample may be carry-over from other donors' samples.

The rearrangement links TRBV27 to TRBJ2-7; the match to TRBD1 covers 10 bases. With V trimmed by 6 bases and J by 7 bases, 3 bases remained unmatched. Looked up from germline, CDR1 is MNHEY and CDR2 is SMNVEV (reference sequence). This CDR3 contains 12 residues. The CDR3 spells CASSRTGGEQYF. In nucleotides, the CDR3 is TGTGCCAGCAGCCGGACAGGGGGAGAGCAGTACTTC.

This clone has more than one count but fewer than ten. This chain joins TRBV9 and TRBJ1-6; tentatively, D is TRBD1 (5 bases). Trimming cost V 4 bases and J 6 bases, with 20 bases left between them. Germline V gene data show CDR1 as SGDLS and CDR2 as YYNGEE. The CDR3 loop spans 17 amino acids. The CDR3 protein is CASSSGRGGHANSPLHF. CDR3 bases: TGTGCCAGCAGCTCCGGAAGGGGAGGCCACGCTAATTCACCCCTCCACTTT. Full variable domain (outside the CDR3, taken from reference TRBV9 and TRBJ1-6): DSGVTQTPKHLITATGQRVTLRCSPRSGDLSVYWYQQSLDQGLQFLIQYYNGEERAKGNILERFSAQQFPDLHSELNLSSLELGDSALYFCASSSGRGGHANSPLHFGNGTRLTVT.

This chain links TRBV19 with TRBJ2-7; the match to TRBD1 covers 9 bases. CDR1 and CDR2 (germline): LNHDA, SQIVND (reference sequence). This CDR3 comprises 14 residues. V dropped 9 bases and J dropped 1; count of bases not matched to a gene: 7. The CDR3 is CASPSDRGSYEQYF. The CDR3 DNA is TGTGCCAGCCCGTCGGACAGGGGATCCTACGAGCAGTACTTC. The full variable domain, its missing parts supplied by reference TRBV19 and TRBJ2-7, is DGGITQSPKYLFRKEGQNVTLSCEQNLNHDAMYWYRQDPGQGLRLIYYSQIVNDFQKGDIAEGYSVSREKKESFPLTVTSAQKNPTAFYLCASPSDRGSYEQYFGPGTRLTVT.

This rearrangement joins TRBV13 to TRBJ2-7; tentative D call: TRBD2 (5 bases). Per the germline V gene, CDR1 is PRHDT and CDR2 is FYEKMQ (reference sequence). Deletions cut 6 bases from V and 7 bases from J, with 13 bases between. There are 12 residues in the CDR3. CDR3 protein: CASSVGRGEQYF. Here the CDR3 DNA reads TGTGCCAGCAGTGTCGGACGGGGAGAGCAGTACTTC.

This clone was recorded only once. The J gene is TRBJ1-5, the V gene TRBV7-9; maybe TRBD1 (5 bases). CDR3 length: 15 amino acids. Germline V gene data show CDR1 as SEHNR and CDR2 as FQNEAQ (reference sequence). The ends were cut back, 2 bases at V and 3 bases at J, with 11 bases in the middle. This CDR3 is CASSLSGTDNQPQHF. CDR3 bases: TGTGCCAGCAGCTTATCAGGGACCGACAATCAGCCCCAGCATTTT.

The rearrangement joins TRBV7-2 to TRBJ1-5; D not certain. V was pared by 5 bases and J by 1 base, with 12 bases between. Germline lookup yields CDR1 SGHTA and CDR2 FQGNSA. This CDR3 is 15 amino acids long. The CDR3 loop reads CASSPRGGSNQPQHF. CDR3 sequence (DNA): TGTGCCAGCAGCCCCCGTGGTGGAAGCAATCAGCCCCAGCATTTT.

The V gene is TRBV4-3, the J gene TRBJ1-3, with D unclear. CDR1 and CDR2 (germline): LGHNA, YSLEER. V was clipped by 8 bases and J by 8 bases, with 16 bases between them. The CDR3 is 13 residues long. The CDR3 sequence: CASAKGVEDTIYF. Here the CDR3 DNA reads TGCGCCAGCGCCAAGGGTGTGGAGGACACCATATATTTT.

The chain has TRBV29-1 and TRBJ2-1, with a possible D match to TRBD1 (6 bases). From germline, CDR1 is SQVTM and CDR2 ANQGSEA. The CDR3 runs 13 residues. The V end was cut by 4 bases, the J end by 5 bases, with 12 bases between. The CDR3 DNA reads as TGCAGCGTTGCGGGACAACCGCACAATGAGCAGTTCTTC. Protein product: CSVAGQPHNEQFF.

The V and J genes are TRBV28 and TRBJ1-1, with unresolved D. CDR3 length: 15 amino acids. In germline, CDR1 is MDHEN, CDR2 SYDVKM. V lost 7 bases and J lost 0, with 15 bases in between. This CDR3 reads CASKNGGGLNTEAFF. In DNA form, the CDR3 reads TGTGCCAGCAAGAACGGAGGTGGTTTGAACACTGAAGCTTTCTTT. Using reference TRBV28 and TRBJ1-1 for the parts outside the CDR3, the full variable domain is DVKVTQSSRYLVKRTGEKVFLECVQDMDHENMFWYRQDPGLGLRLIYFSYDVKMKEKGDIPEGYSVSREKKERFSLILESASTNQTSMYLCASKNGGGLNTEAFFGQGTRLTVV.

In this sample, this clone turned up a few times. The chain employs TRBV18 and TRBJ2-3; 8 bases line up with TRBD2. V lost 3 bases, J lost 1 base, and 6 bases stayed unmatched. The CDR3 extends over 16 amino acids. CDR1 and CDR2 (germline): KGHSH, LQKENI. The CDR3 sequence: CASSPTLAGGTDTQYF. CDR3 bases: TGTGCCAGCTCACCTACTCTAGCGGGCGGCACAGATACGCAGTATTTT.

The chain employs TRBV6-5 and TRBJ1-4, with 10 nucleotides matching TRBD1. Losses at the gene ends were 4 bases for V and 8 bases for J; bases not matched to a gene: 7. The CDR3 consists of 15 residues. Per germline, CDR1 MNHEY and CDR2 SVGAGI. CDR3 sequence: CASSLTGGAGEKLFF. The CDR3 DNA is TGTGCCAGCAGTTTGACAGGGGGCGCAGGAGAAAAACTGTTTTTT.

The rearrangement links TRBV2 to TRBJ2-3; D might be TRBD1 (6 bases). The ends were cut back, 8 bases at V and 4 bases at J, with 19 bases in the middle. This CDR3 has 15 residues. The germline gives CDR1 SNHLY, CDR2 FYNNEI. This CDR3 is CASAIPTGNADTQYF. The CDR3 nucleotides are TGTGCCAGCGCCATCCCGACAGGAAACGCAGATACGCAGTATTTT.

The CDR3 loop is CASSLVASGNTIYF. The DNA for the CDR3 is TGTGCCAGCAGCTTAGTAGCCTCTGGAAACACCATATATTTT. The J gene is TRBJ1-3, the V gene TRBV11-2; D is unclear. The V gene lost 1 base and the J gene lost 0 bases, with 4 bases spanning the gap. This CDR3 spans 14 amino acids. Germline values: CDR1 SGHAT, CDR2 FQNNGV.

V usage is TRBV29-1 and J usage is TRBJ2-2; D is ambiguous. Trimming took off 7 bases at V and 2 bases at J, with 5 bases between the two ends. Germline CDR1 reads SQVTM; CDR2 reads ANQGSEA. The CDR3 has 11 amino acids. DNA for the CDR3: TGCAGCGCTGACAACACCGGGGAGCTGTTTTTT. It codes for CSADNTGELFF.

J is TRBJ2-2 and V is TRBV4-1, with D possibly being TRBD2 (6 bases). CDR3 size: 14 residues. Looked up from germline, CDR1 is MGHRA and CDR2 is YSYEKL. The V and J ends lost 1 base and 6 bases respectively, with 9 bases between them. CDR3 amino acids: CASSQGRGAGELFF. For the CDR3, the DNA is TGCGCCAGCAGCCAAGGGAGGGGAGCCGGGGAGCTGTTTTTT.

The chain links TRBV10-2 to TRBJ2-3, with unresolved D. The germline V gene encodes CDR1 WSHSY and CDR2 SAAADI. The V and J ends lost 0 bases and 4 bases respectively, with 8 bases between them. CDR3 length equals 14 residues. CDR3 protein: CASSESGSPDTQYF. Written as DNA, the CDR3 is TGCGCCAGCAGTGAGTCGGGCAGCCCAGATACGCAGTATTTT.

The sample holds one count of this clone. CDR3 in amino acids: CASSPLGGSYNEQFF. CDR3 in DNA: TGCGCCAGCAGCCCGCTGGGGGGCTCCTACAATGAGCAGTTCTTC. The rearrangement uses TRBV5-1 and TRBJ2-1; a weak D match, TRBD2 (6 bases). CDR1 SGHRS and CDR2 YFSETQ come from the germline V gene. V lost 4 bases to trimming and J lost 0 bases, with 11 bases between them. CDR3 length: 15 residues.

V gene TRBV29-1 combines with J gene TRBJ2-1; D assignment may be TRBD1 or TRBD2 (5 bases each). From germline, CDR1 is SQVTM and CDR2 ANQGSEA. CDR3 length: 12 amino acids. Trimming shortened V by 7 bases and J by 6 bases, and 13 bases separated the two germline ends. The DNA for the CDR3 is TGCAGCGCTGGGGGAATATCCAATGAGCAGTTCTTC. This translates into CSAGGISNEQFF.

The chain links TRBV10-3 to TRBJ1-3; D may be TRBD1 (5 bases). Trimming took 5 bases from V and 8 from J, leaving 19 bases between them. This CDR3 spans 15 amino acids. Per the germline V gene, CDR1 is ENHRY and CDR2 is SYGVKD. Here the CDR3 reads CAISFARQGKYTIYF. The CDR3 DNA reads as TGTGCCATCAGTTTTGCAAGGCAGGGTAAATACACCATATATTTT.

The gene calls are TRBV9 and TRBJ2-2; the match to TRBD2 covers 9 bases. Germline V gene data show CDR1 as SGDLS and CDR2 as YYNGEE. V lost 3 bases and J lost 7; bases outside the gene matches: 16. The CDR3 has 18 residues. CDR3 loop: CASSAHGVAGELGGELFF. In DNA, the CDR3 is TGTGCCAGCAGCGCCCACGGGGTAGCGGGGGAACTTGGCGGGGAGCTGTTTTTT.

This sequence joins TRBV7-9 and TRBJ2-3; maybe TRBD1 (6 bases). Germline V gives CDR1 SEHNR, CDR2 FQNEAQ (reference sequence). There are 15 residues in the CDR3. V lost 2 bases and J 2 bases, leaving 11 bases between the germline ends. The CDR3 DNA follows: TGTGCCAGCAGCTTATACCAGGGGACCACAGATACGCAGTATTTT. Its protein is CASSLYQGTTDTQYF.

The rearrangement joins TRBV7-8 to TRBJ2-2, with D perhaps given as TRBD1 or TRBD2 (5 bases each). This CDR3 comprises 17 residues. Trimming shortened V by 1 base and J by 2 bases, and 14 bases separated the two germline ends. Germline V lookup: CDR1 SGHVS, CDR2 FQNEAQ. The CDR3 bases are TGTGCCAGCAGCTTAGGACCAGGGACGGGAAACACCGGGGAGCTGTTTTTT. Translation: CASSLGPGTGNTGELFF. The complete variable domain, with remaining parts taken from reference TRBV7-8 and TRBJ2-2, reads GAGVSQSPRYKVAKRGQDVALRCDPISGHVSLFWYQQALGQGPEFLTYFQNEAQLDKSGLPSDRFFAERPEGSVSTLKIQRTQQEDSAVYLCASSLGPGTGNTGELFFGEGSRLTVL.